A single sample is the source of the 5 T cell receptor beta chains below, sequenced in a study of T-cell memory formation after mild COVID-19. TCRdb reanalysed the 5' RACE reads using MiXCR and keeps one entry per CDR3 protein. The sample has tens of thousands of distinct CDR3 sequences; more than 20% are singletons. The sample consisted of PBMCs or a T cell subset sorted from them (not recorded which). The receptors were gathered from a man between 18 and 35 years old who had mild COVID-19 (a few samples of this study predate the infection). Cell type and time point are not known.

The chain uses TRBV4-1 and TRBJ2-3, with D perhaps matching TRBD1 (6 bases). CDR3 length equals 15 residues. Germline V gives CDR1 MGHRA, CDR2 YSYEKL. The ends were cut back, 1 base at V and 2 bases at J, with 10 bases in the middle. The CDR3 reads CASSQGGRNTDTQYF. CDR3 sequence (DNA): TGCGCCAGCAGCCAAGGGGGGCGGAACACAGATACGCAGTATTTT.

This chain uses TRBV7-3 with TRBJ2-5; D is perhaps TRBD2 (7 bases). The germline gives CDR1 SGHTA, CDR2 FQGTGA. Trimming removed 3 bases at V and 4 bases at J, with 15 bases between. This CDR3 contains 15 residues. CDR3 sequence (DNA): TGTGCCAGCAGCTTCTACGGGGGGCCGGGAGAGACCCAGTACTTC. Translation gives CASSFYGGPGETQYF.

In this sample, this clonotype turned up a few times. The chain employs TRBV7-8 and TRBJ2-1; a weak D match, TRBD2 (6 bases). V was shortened by 3 bases and J by 5 bases, with 14 bases between the two germline ends. CDR3 length equals 15 residues. Germline assignment: CDR1 SGHVS and CDR2 FQNEAQ. This chain's CDR3 is CASSLLGGADNEQFF. The CDR3 coding sequence is TGTGCCAGCAGCTTGTTAGGAGGGGCTGACAATGAGCAGTTCTTC.

This clonotype was recorded a few times. V and J are TRBV12-3 or TRBV12-4 and TRBJ1-5; the D is unclear. The CDR3 covers 16 residues. V was cut by 4 bases and J by 0 bases, with 13 bases left in between. CDR3 DNA sequence: TGTGCCAGCAGTTCCCCCAAAACAGCTAGCAATCAGCCCCAGCATTTT. Protein sequence: CASSSPKTASNQPQHF.

The chain uses TRBV6-6 and TRBJ2-3; no definite D call. The CDR3 covers 11 residues. The V gene lost 0 bases and the J gene lost 6 bases, with 1 base spanning the gap. Per germline, CDR1 MNHNY and CDR2 SVGAGI (reference sequence). CDR3 in amino acids: CASSYSDTQYF. CDR3 bases: TGTGCCAGCAGTTACTCTGATACGCAGTATTTT.